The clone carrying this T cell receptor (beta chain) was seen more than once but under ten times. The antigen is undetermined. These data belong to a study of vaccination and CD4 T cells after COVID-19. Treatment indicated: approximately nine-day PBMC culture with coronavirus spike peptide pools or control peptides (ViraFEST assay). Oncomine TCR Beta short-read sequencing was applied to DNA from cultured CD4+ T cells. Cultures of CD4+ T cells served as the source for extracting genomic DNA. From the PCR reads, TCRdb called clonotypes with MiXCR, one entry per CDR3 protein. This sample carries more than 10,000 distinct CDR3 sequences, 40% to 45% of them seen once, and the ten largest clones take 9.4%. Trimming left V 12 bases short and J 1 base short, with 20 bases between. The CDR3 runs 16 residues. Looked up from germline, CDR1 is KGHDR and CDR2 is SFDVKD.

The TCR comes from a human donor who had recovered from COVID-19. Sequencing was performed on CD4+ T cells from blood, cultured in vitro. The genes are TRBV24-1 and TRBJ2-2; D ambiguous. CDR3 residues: CAVSPRTSLNTGELFF. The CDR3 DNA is TGTGCCGTAAGCCCGAGAACGAGCCTGAACACCGGGGAGCTGTTTTTT.